The text below deals with one T cell receptor beta chain. Its antigen remains undetermined. Base qualities are not provided; no much larger clone lies one nucleotide away. Spanning cysteine to phenylalanine, the CDR3 consists of 14 amino acids. Only the CDR3 DNA stays, 42 bases, in frame from base 1. Trimming removed 5 bases from V and 0 bases from J, leaving 9 bases between the germline ends. The germline V gene sets CDR1 to MGHRA and CDR2 to YSYEKL. The data belong to a study of blood T cell repertoires in COVID-19 (dated by TCRdb to 2019 to 2021). Background for the entire study: The collaborator samples originated in the United States, Italy and Spain and spanned the acute and convalescent phases of COVID-19. The material from the prospective study consisted of cDNA or gDNA derived from T cells, B-cell-depleted T cells, or PBMCs. The dataset comprised deeply sampled blood TCRbeta repertoires from subjects exposed to, actively infected with, or recovered from COVID-19. Where available, HLA class I and class II types were taken from metadata supplied by the sample provider and were not determined by assay-based typing. The repertoires were made available in a free public database intended to serve as a resource for research on the immune response to SARS-CoV-2. A de-identified subject ID, COVID-19 status, age in years and sex were almost always included in the sample metadata. The samples were drawn from two sources: the first 160 participants of the ongoing ImmuneRACE study, and 1,254 subjects contributed by 6 global collaborators.

Participants in the prospective study were enrolled through a virtual design, were aged roughly 18 to 100 years, and lived in roughly 24 United States geographic areas. In the prospective study, participants were assigned to cohorts based on the clinical history participants reported in a screening survey and a study questionnaire. Recovered participants in ImmuneRACE Cohort 3 were defined as having two consecutive negative NP/OP PCR tests, clearance from a healthcare professional, or resolution of symptoms. In the prospective study, mobile phlebotomists collected whole blood, serum and a nasopharyngeal or oropharyngeal swab from each participant. Participants in the prospective study had the option to provide additional blood draws and questionnaires over a 2-month period. Blood samples from the prospective study were shipped frozen or at room temperature prior to DNA extraction. The research as a whole found: Clinical and demographic metadata were provided uncurated, with the amount varying by source and participant.

The immunoSEQ Assay, a bias-controlled multiplex PCR, was used to amplify TCRbeta CDR3 regions from genomic DNA. Under the source paper's analysis protocol: The number of nucleated cells in each sample was estimated from the amplification of reference gene primers within the assay. To quantify the absolute abundance of each unique TCRbeta CDR3 rearrangement, sequence reads were collapsed and filtered. For each sample, productive Simpson clonality was calculated by taking the square root of Simpson's diversity index across productive rearrangements. TCRdb provides this immuneACCESS table in a form limited to in-frame rearrangements. Some clones are lacking; in checked studies, under half of them reflect an unresolved V gene, and why the rest are absent is not known. D and trimming were read from the DNA, whereas the V and J calls and clone size are those reported in that table. This sample lists 200,000 to 300,000 clones; more than 85% were detected once. Of the sample, roughly 10% is held by the ten largest clones.

The V and J genes are TRBV4-1 and TRBJ2-3, and TRBD2 may be the D gene, going by 6 matching bases. The sample taken for sequencing was PBMCs or T cells enriched from blood (not recorded which). This receptor was taken from a man aged 40-49 years who had recovered from COVID-19. Here the CDR3 is given as CASSWGTSTDTQYF. The nucleotide sequence reads as follows: TGCGCCAGCAGCTGGGGGACTAGCACAGATACGCAGTATTTT.